This T cell receptor beta chain emerged from a study of monozygotic twins with inflammatory bowel disease. Reprocessing the 5' RACE reads, TCRdb reports a single entry for every CDR3 protein and omits DNA. This sample's table reports 400,000 to 500,000 distinct CDR3 sequences. Germline assignment: CDR1 DFQATT and CDR2 SNEGSKA (reference sequence). The CDR3 length is 13 residues. The clonotype originates from a human donor with ulcerative colitis or Crohn's disease, or a healthy co-twin of an affected twin (not recorded which). The chain joins TRBV20-1 to TRBJ2-1. Sequencing used blood. CDR3 in amino acids: CSARGLENNEQFF.